These 26 T cell receptor beta chains were sequenced from one sample in a study of blood T cell repertoires in COVID-19. Method: immunoSEQ multiplex PCR; TCRdb's copy keeps in-frame clones and lacks some. The table has some 350,000 clones, 88% seen once. Sequencing was carried out using peripheral blood. These receptors all stem from a woman between 65 and 79 years old with COVID-19, enrolled during active disease.

This chain links TRBV7-9 with TRBJ1-1; 9 bases are a match to TRBD1. Germline CDR1 reads SEHNR; CDR2 reads FQNEAQ (reference sequence). After removal of 2 bases from V and 4 bases from J, the junction contained 5 bases not matched to a gene. The CDR3 consists of 15 residues. CDR3 loop: CASSLQGQGGTEAFF. The CDR3 DNA reads TGTGCCAGCAGCTTACAGGGACAGGGAGGCACTGAAGCTTTCTTT.

This chain connects TRBV28 to TRBJ2-3; 11 nucleotides match TRBD2. The V gene's germline CDR1 is MDHEN and CDR2 SYDVKM. J gave up 0 bases and V 3 bases, and 8 bases lay outside the gene matches. The CDR3 totals 18 residues. For the CDR3, the DNA is TGTGCCAGCAGTTTCACCCCTACTAGCGGGGGTAGCACAGATACGCAGTATTTT. This encodes CASSFTPTSGGSTDTQYF.

This chain connects TRBV13 to TRBJ1-6; 8 nucleotides agree with TRBD1. With 3 bases clipped from V and 9 bases from J, the junction kept 7 bases outside the gene matches. CDR1 and CDR2 from the germline V gene are PRHDT and FYEKMQ (reference sequence). The CDR3 has 15 amino acids. CDR3 in DNA: TGTGCCAGCAGCTTGAACAGGGGGATACTTTCACCCCTCCACTTT. Protein product: CASSLNRGILSPLHF.

The chain is built from TRBV13 and TRBJ1-3; 9 bases are a match to TRBD1. The V and J ends lost 3 bases and 7 bases, in that order; junction bases with no gene match: 4. The V gene's germline CDR1 is PRHDT and CDR2 FYEKMQ (reference sequence). The CDR3 contains 14 residues. CDR3 bases: TGTGCCAGCAGCTTGGACAGGGGACGCAACACCATATATTTT. It specifies CASSLDRGRNTIYF.

The V and J genes are TRBV7-2 and TRBJ2-7; tentative D call: TRBD2 (6 bases). Trimming shortened V by 7 bases and J by 4 bases, and 14 bases separated the two germline ends. The germline V gene has CDR1 SGHTA and CDR2 FQGNSA. The CDR3 is 13 residues long. CDR3 loop: CASTLPAGYEQYF. The DNA for the CDR3 is TGTGCCAGCACCCTCCCGGCGGGGTACGAGCAGTACTTC.

The chain recombines TRBV5-6 with TRBJ2-6, with 9 bases matching TRBD2. V lost 4 bases and J lost 0; bases outside the gene matches: 11. Looked up from germline, CDR1 is SGHDT and CDR2 is YYEEEE. The CDR3 sequence is 19 residues long. The CDR3 DNA reads as TGTGCCAGCAGCCCACTTAGCGGGGGACTGTCCTCTGGGGCCAACGTCCTGACTTTC. Translated: CASSPLSGGLSSGANVLTF. The whole variable domain, filled in from reference TRBV5-6 and TRBJ2-6, reads DAGVTQSPTHLIKTRGQQVTLRCSPKSGHDTVSWYQQALGQGPQFIFQYYEEEERQRGNFPDRFSGHQFPNYSSELNVNALLLGDSALYLCASSPLSGGLSSGANVLTFGAGSRLTVL.

This sequence joins TRBV3-1 (or the pseudogene TRBV3-2) and TRBJ2-7, with TRBD2 as a possible D gene (6 bases). The germline CDR1 and CDR2 sequences are LGHDT and YNNKEL (reference sequence). This CDR3 region has 13 residues. V lost 3 bases to trimming and J lost 6 bases, with 12 bases between them. The CDR3 DNA reads as TGTGCCAGCAGCCATCAAAACGGGGGCGAGCAGTACTTC. Translated: CASSHQNGGEQYF.

This chain uses TRBV5-1 with TRBJ1-6, with D possibly TRBD1 on 6 matching bases. Trimming stripped 4 bases from V and 0 bases from J, with 11 bases between. In germline, CDR1 is SGHRS, CDR2 YFSETQ. The CDR3 loop spans 16 amino acids. CDR3 sequence (DNA): TGCGCCAGCAGCAACACACAGGGCTCCTATAATTCACCCCTCCACTTT. As protein: CASSNTQGSYNSPLHF.

The rearrangement links TRBV10-3 to TRBJ1-1; 8 bases are a match to TRBD1. After removal of 6 bases from V and 5 bases from J, the junction contained 14 bases not matched to a gene. In germline, CDR1 is ENHRY, CDR2 SYGVKD. The length of the CDR3 is 16 residues. The CDR3 DNA reads as TGTGCCATCAGCCAACCCTCGCGGACAGGGAATACTGAAGCTTTCTTT. Translated: CAISQPSRTGNTEAFF.

This clone was seen only a few times. The V gene is TRBV12-5, the J gene TRBJ1-2, with D possibly being TRBD1 (6 bases). Trimming pared 5 bases from V and 2 bases from J, leaving 12 bases between. CDR1 and CDR2 (germline): LGHNT, FRNRAP. The CDR3 is 14 residues long. The chain's CDR3 is CASGLRQANYGYTF. The CDR3 DNA is TGTGCTAGTGGTCTCCGACAGGCGAACTATGGCTACACCTTC.

The chain is built from TRBV11-3 and TRBJ1-4, with 8 bases that match TRBD1. The CDR3 spans 16 residues. Germline V CDR1 and CDR2: SGHNT, YENEEA. The junction had 10 bases not matched to a gene; V was cut back by 3 bases and J by 7 bases. CDR3 amino acids: CASSLPRGRKGEKLFF. The CDR3 nucleotides read TGTGCCAGCAGCTTGCCCAGGGGGCGCAAAGGTGAAAAACTGTTTTTT.

The chain combines TRBV6-5 with TRBJ2-7; 7 bases map to TRBD1. CDR3 length: 12 residues. Germline trimming cut 8 bases from V and 2 bases from J; bases unmatched to any gene: 3. Germline CDR1 and CDR2: MNHEY and SVGAGI. The CDR3 sequence: CASRDSPYEQYF. In DNA form, the CDR3 reads TGTGCCAGCCGGGACAGCCCCTACGAGCAGTACTTC.

This rearrangement joins TRBV9 to TRBJ1-1; no clear D. V gave up 0 bases and J gave up 0 bases, with 6 bases separating them. The CDR3 loop spans 14 amino acids. Per the germline V gene, CDR1 is SGDLS and CDR2 is YYNGEE. The CDR3 region is CASSVEQLNTEAFF. The CDR3 nucleotides are TGTGCCAGCAGCGTAGAACAGTTGAACACTGAAGCTTTCTTT.

The chain uses TRBV18 and TRBJ1-1, with 7 positions matching TRBD1. V trimming: 4 bases; J trimming: 4 bases; junction bases outside the gene matches: 9. The CDR3 has 15 residues. Germline CDR1 and CDR2: KGHSH and LQKENI. In nucleotides, the CDR3 is TGTGCCAGCTCACAGGCGACAGGGACGGGCACTGAAGCTTTCTTT. Its protein product is CASSQATGTGTEAFF.

The V and J genes are TRBV4-1 and TRBJ2-1; D is possibly TRBD2 (6 bases). V gave up 5 bases and J gave up 6 bases, with 20 bases separating them. Germline CDR1 reads MGHRA; CDR2 reads YSYEKL. This CDR3 has 16 residues. The CDR3 spells CASSSRGTQLGNEQFF. The CDR3 region has the DNA TGCGCCAGCAGCTCTAGAGGGACTCAGTTGGGCAATGAGCAGTTCTTC.

This sequence joins TRBV30 and TRBJ1-1, with TRBD1 matching over 7 bases. Germline V gene lookup returns CDR1 GTSNPN and CDR2 SVGIG (reference sequence). This CDR3 comprises 13 residues. The V and J ends lost 3 bases and 2 bases, in that order; junction bases with no gene match: 3. The CDR3 spells CAWRGQPNTEAFF. In DNA form, the CDR3 reads TGTGCCTGGAGGGGACAGCCTAACACTGAAGCTTTCTTT.

This chain connects TRBV5-1 to TRBJ2-6; a possible D gene is TRBD1 (5 bases). Deletions cut 2 bases from V and 0 bases from J, with 12 bases between. The CDR3 is 17 amino acids. Germline assignment: CDR1 SGHRS and CDR2 YFSETQ. The CDR3 DNA sequence: TGCGCCAGCAGCTTTCAGGGCTCGATCTCTGGGGCCAACGTCCTGACTTTC. Its protein product is CASSFQGSISGANVLTF.

This clone was counted a few times. This sequence joins TRBV7-7 and TRBJ1-1, with D possibly matching TRBD1 (6 bases). This CDR3 comprises 13 residues. CDR1 and CDR2 (germline): SSHAT, FNYEAQ (reference sequence). Trimming left V 3 bases short and J 1 base short, with 6 bases between. As DNA, the CDR3 is TGTGCCAGCAGCTTGGACAGGAACACTGAAGCTTTCTTT. Translating it yields CASSLDRNTEAFF.

This clone was detected only once. The V and J genes are TRBV5-1 and TRBJ1-2; weak D call: TRBD1 (5 bases). V lost 0 bases and J lost 4, with 13 bases in between. Per germline, CDR1 SGHRS and CDR2 YFSETQ. The CDR3 covers 15 residues. CDR3 DNA sequence: TGCGCCAGCAGCTTGGCCGTAGGAGGGGCCTATGGCTACACCTTC. Amino acid sequence: CASSLAVGGAYGYTF.

The rearrangement links TRBV21-1 to TRBJ1-3; TRBD1, as called in the table, went unchecked against the DNA. TRBV21-1 is an annotated pseudogene. The CDR3 sequence is 15 residues long. The CDR3 DNA reads as TGTGCCAGCAGCTACCTAGGGGGCTCTGGAAACACCATATATTTT. This sequence encodes CASSYLGGSGNTIYF.

The genes are TRBV7-9 and TRBJ2-7; D is undetermined. Per germline, CDR1 SEHNR and CDR2 FQNEAQ (reference sequence). Trimming removed 6 bases at V and 3 bases at J, with 9 bases between. This CDR3 spans 12 amino acids. The CDR3 DNA follows: TGTGCCAGCAGTCTAAGGAGCTACGAGCAGTACTTC. Amino acid sequence: CASSLRSYEQYF.

V and J are TRBV10-3 and TRBJ2-4; 7 bases match TRBD1. This CDR3 contains 13 residues. With 8 bases clipped from V and 5 bases from J, the junction kept 6 bases outside the gene matches. The germline V gene encodes CDR1 ENHRY and CDR2 SYGVKD. DNA for the CDR3: TGTGCCATCCAGAACAGGGGCCAAAACATTCAGTACTTC. The encoded protein is CAIQNRGQNIQYF.

The table lists this clone with a count of one. The chain employs TRBV5-4 and TRBJ2-1, with D maybe TRBD1 (7 bases). The CDR3 sequence is 16 residues long. V gave up 4 bases and J gave up 7 bases, with 21 bases separating them. Germline V gene data show CDR1 as SGHNT and CDR2 as YYREEE (reference sequence). The CDR3 loop is CASSLLQGRRGNEQFF. The CDR3 DNA reads TGTGCCAGCAGCCTGCTACAGGGGAGGAGGGGGAATGAGCAGTTCTTC.

The chain employs TRBV7-2 and TRBJ1-1; D ambiguous. This CDR3 comprises 12 residues. V lost 6 bases, J lost 1 base, and 6 bases lay in between. Looked up from germline, CDR1 is SGHTA and CDR2 is FQGNSA. This CDR3 is CASSKQNTEAFF. CDR3 nucleotides: TGTGCCAGCAGTAAACAGAACACTGAAGCTTTCTTT.

V usage is TRBV4-1 and J usage is TRBJ1-3, with a weak D call TRBD1 (5 bases). The CDR3 is 16 residues long. Germline lookup yields CDR1 MGHRA and CDR2 YSYEKL. Deletions cut 0 bases from V and 4 bases from J, with 13 bases between. CDR3 protein: CASSQDGAARGNTIYF. DNA of the CDR3: TGCGCCAGCAGCCAAGATGGGGCGGCCAGGGGAAACACCATATATTTT.

The gene calls are TRBV7-9 and TRBJ1-3; no firm D call. Germline CDR1 is SEHNR and CDR2 is FQNEAQ (reference sequence). Trimming took 5 bases from V and 0 from J, leaving 5 bases between them. The CDR3 spans 13 residues. The CDR3 spells CASSGGSGNTIYF. The CDR3 region has the DNA TGTGCCAGCAGCGGCGGCTCTGGAAACACCATATATTTT.